The 17 T cell receptor beta chains below come from one sample, sequenced in a study of T cell responses to AZD1222 COVID-19 vaccine. The table came from immunoSEQ multiplex PCR; TCRdb's copy has only in-frame clones and leaves some out. The top ten hold about 10% of the sample, which has about 130,000 clones, more than 75% seen once. The sample was peripheral blood, taken on day 0 of AZD1222 vaccination. These receptors originate from an adult in good health.

The V and J genes are TRBV10-3 and TRBJ1-3; D is ambiguous. V gave up 4 bases and J gave up 1 base, with 5 bases separating them. This CDR3 comprises 13 residues. Germline V gene lookup returns CDR1 ENHRY and CDR2 SYGVKD. CDR3 in DNA: TGTGCCATCAGTGTAGGGTCTGGAAACACCATATATTTT. Its translation is CAISVGSGNTIYF.

This CDR3 is CSVAGLAGGIHTYEQYF. CDR3 sequence (DNA): TGCAGCGTTGCCGGACTAGCGGGAGGAATCCACACCTACGAGCAGTACTTC. This chain joins TRBV29-1 and TRBJ2-7, with 14 bases fitting TRBD2. Unmatched junction bases numbered 10, after V lost 4 bases and J lost 2 bases. CDR1 SQVTM and CDR2 ANQGSEA come from the germline V gene. This CDR3 has 17 amino acids.

The V call is TRBV2, the J call TRBJ1-4; maybe TRBD1 (5 bases). The germline V gene has CDR1 SNHLY and CDR2 FYNNEI. With 3 bases removed from V and 8 bases from J, the gap between germline ends came to 13 bases. The CDR3 runs 14 residues. Here the CDR3 reads CASSDGRVGEKLFF. The CDR3 DNA sequence: TGTGCCAGCAGTGACGGCAGGGTGGGCGAAAAACTGTTTTTT.

The genes are TRBV2 and TRBJ1-1, with D possibly TRBD1 on 5 matching bases. V was clipped by 2 bases and J by 5 bases, with 18 bases between them. Germline-derived CDR1 and CDR2 are SNHLY and FYNNEI. The CDR3 length is 16 residues. DNA for the CDR3: TGTGCCAGCAGTGAAAGAGTCAGGACGGGGGGAACTGAAGCTTTCTTT. Amino acids: CASSERVRTGGTEAFF.

The chain couples TRBV18 to TRBJ1-3, with TRBD1 matching over 9 bases. CDR1 and CDR2 from the germline V gene are KGHSH and LQKENI. V lost 3 bases, J lost 11 bases, and 17 bases stayed unmatched. This CDR3 comprises 17 residues. This CDR3 is CASSPRGTGNSRGAIYF. The CDR3 DNA reads as TGTGCCAGCTCACCGCGAGGGACAGGGAACTCCCGAGGGGCCATATATTTT.

A few counts support this clone. The rearrangement uses TRBV10-3 and TRBJ2-5; D might be TRBD2 (5 bases). Germline V gene data show CDR1 as ENHRY and CDR2 as SYGVKD. V lost 7 bases and J 1 base, leaving 10 bases between the germline ends. The CDR3 sequence is 13 residues long. The CDR3 loop is CAITGGPQETQYF. CDR3 nucleotides: TGTGCCATCACGGGCGGGCCCCAAGAGACCCAGTACTTC.

V and J are TRBV27 and TRBJ1-2; D is possibly TRBD1 (6 bases). V lost 1 base, J lost 5 bases, and 11 bases lay in between. Germline V CDR1 and CDR2: MNHEY, SMNVEV (reference sequence). This CDR3 is built from 14 residues. CDR3 bases: TGTGCCAGCAGTTTATTGGGGGCAGGTTATGGCTACACCTTC. Its protein product is CASSLLGAGYGYTF.

This chain links TRBV5-6 with TRBJ2-1; D gene uncertain. Trimming pared 1 base from V and 5 bases from J, leaving 10 bases between. Per germline, CDR1 SGHDT and CDR2 YYEEEE. The CDR3 length is 14 residues. The CDR3 nucleotides are TGTGCCAGCAGCTTGTATCGGCCAGACAATGAGCAGTTCTTC. Amino acid sequence: CASSLYRPDNEQFF.

The chain joins TRBV20-1 to TRBJ1-2; 7 bases are a match to TRBD1. V was clipped by 3 bases and J by 4 bases; unmatched bases: 5. Germline V gives CDR1 DFQATT, CDR2 SNEGSKA (reference sequence). The CDR3 has 13 amino acids. The CDR3 sequence: CSASGTATYGYTF. The CDR3 nucleotides read TGCAGTGCTAGTGGGACAGCCACCTATGGCTACACCTTC.

The chain uses TRBV18 and TRBJ2-7; no reliable D call. The CDR3 loop spans 15 amino acids. The V end lost 3 bases, the J end lost 0 bases, and 12 bases lay between the germline ends. The germline gives CDR1 KGHSH, CDR2 LQKENI. CDR3 coding DNA: TGTGCCAGCTCACCTCCGGGTTGGAGCTCCTACGAGCAGTACTTC. Translation: CASSPPGWSSYEQYF.

The chain combines TRBV28 with TRBJ1-1; D might be TRBD1 (6 bases). CDR1 and CDR2 from the germline V gene are MDHEN and SYDVKM. Trimming pared 1 base from V and 4 bases from J, leaving 19 bases between. The CDR3 has 17 residues. In DNA form, the CDR3 reads TGTGCCAGCAGTTTATCAGACCCCTTCGACAGGCCCACTGAAGCTTTCTTT. It specifies CASSLSDPFDRPTEAFF.

The chain uses TRBV13 and TRBJ1-2; 7 bases are a match to TRBD1. The CDR3 length is 17 residues. The germline gives CDR1 PRHDT, CDR2 FYEKMQ (reference sequence). Trimming at V came to 0 bases and at J to 2 bases, leaving 9 bases not matched to a gene. The CDR3 DNA sequence: TGTGCCAGCAGCTTAGGTCCTGACAGGGTGAGGAACTATGGCTACACCTTC. Translation gives CASSLGPDRVRNYGYTF.

The chain links TRBV15 to TRBJ1-2; 8 positions agree with TRBD1. The CDR3 is made up of 15 amino acids. CDR1 LNHNV and CDR2 YYDKDF come from the germline V gene (reference sequence). The junction had 9 bases not matched to a gene; V was cut back by 5 bases and J by 4 bases. The CDR3 protein is CATSPGQGPRYGYTF. In DNA, the CDR3 is TGTGCCACCAGCCCTGGACAGGGCCCCCGCTATGGCTACACCTTC.

V usage is TRBV7-3 and J usage is TRBJ2-3, with D possibly TRBD2 on 6 matching bases. CDR1 is SGHTA, CDR2 FQGTGA, per germline. Trimming removed 5 bases at V and 4 bases at J, with 19 bases between. CDR3 length equals 16 residues. CDR3 nucleotides: TGTGCCAGCAGCGCGAATGCGGAGGGCCGGGCAGATACGCAGTATTTT. It specifies CASSANAEGRADTQYF.

J is TRBJ2-1 and V is TRBV10-1; TRBD2 matches 10 bases. The CDR3 covers 16 residues. Looked up from germline, CDR1 is WNHNN and CDR2 is SYGVQD (reference sequence). V gave up 0 bases and J gave up 10 bases; unmatched junction bases: 9. CDR3 sequence: CASSESKLAGLGEQFF. The CDR3 nucleotides are TGCGCCAGCAGTGAGTCGAAACTAGCGGGGCTAGGGGAGCAGTTCTTC.

J is TRBJ1-3 and V is TRBV6-5; TRBD1 might be the D (5 bases). The germline CDR1 and CDR2 sequences are MNHEY and SVGAGI. This CDR3 has 15 residues. V lost 0 bases and J lost 4, with 10 bases in between. CDR3 in amino acids: CASSYSEGSGNTIYF. The CDR3 coding sequence is TGTGCCAGCAGTTACTCAGAGGGGTCCGGAAACACCATATATTTT.

The CDR3 is CASSLWTEGDEQYF. Here the CDR3 DNA reads TGTGCCAGCAGCCTCTGGACGGAGGGAGACGAGCAGTACTTC. The rearrangement uses TRBV5-4 and TRBJ2-7, with D perhaps TRBD2 (6 bases). The CDR3 contains 14 residues. Germline V gives CDR1 SGHNT, CDR2 YYREEE (reference sequence). The ends were cut back, 4 bases at V and 5 bases at J, with 16 bases in the middle.